This passage covers 29 T cell receptor beta chains from one sample sequenced in a study of blood T cell repertoires in COVID-19. Data came from immunoSEQ multiplex PCR; TCRdb stores just in-frame clones and leaves some out. The sample shows under 300,000 clones, roughly 89% of them seen only once. Input material: PBMCs or T cells enriched from blood (not recorded which). The receptors originated from a woman aged 55-69 years who had recovered from COVID-19.

This clone came up a few times. The chain carries TRBV27 and TRBJ1-6; D is uncertain. V was shortened by 5 bases and J by 10 bases, with 12 bases between the two germline ends. CDR3 length: 13 residues. Per the germline V gene, CDR1 is MNHEY and CDR2 is SMNVEV (reference sequence). The CDR3 reads CASSEREKSPLHF. CDR3 bases: TGTGCCAGCAGTGAGAGGGAAAAATCACCCCTCCACTTT.

The chain carries TRBV4-1 and TRBJ2-7, with 7 bases aligning to TRBD1. The trim removed 2 bases at V and 6 bases at J, leaving 10 bases unmatched. This CDR3 has 15 amino acids. In germline, CDR1 is MGHRA, CDR2 YSYEKL. The CDR3 is CASSQLAGGIGEQYF. The CDR3 bases are TGCGCCAGCAGCCAACTGGCAGGGGGTATTGGCGAGCAGTACTTC.

The CDR3, as DNA: TGTGCCAGTAGTATGGGGGCCGGGGCTGAAGCTTTCTTT. Amino acids: CASSMGAGAEAFF. The chain has TRBV19 and TRBJ1-1; D is possibly TRBD1 (6 bases). CDR3 size: 13 residues. V was trimmed by 3 bases and J by 6 bases, leaving 11 bases between them. CDR1 and CDR2 from the germline V gene are LNHDA and SQIVND (reference sequence). Using reference TRBV19 and TRBJ1-1 for the parts outside the CDR3, the full variable domain is DGGITQSPKYLFRKEGQNVTLSCEQNLNHDAMYWYRQDPGQGLRLIYYSQIVNDFQKGDIAEGYSVSREKKESFPLTVTSAQKNPTAFYLCASSMGAGAEAFFGQGTRLTVV.

The rearrangement uses TRBV19 and TRBJ2-1; 9 bases fit TRBD2. Unmatched junction bases numbered 5, after V lost 5 bases and J lost 9 bases. The CDR3 loop spans 13 amino acids. Germline V gives CDR1 LNHDA, CDR2 SQIVND (reference sequence). CDR3 sequence reads: CASSRAGGIEQFF. CDR3 sequence (DNA): TGTGCCAGTAGTCGGGCGGGAGGGATTGAGCAGTTCTTC.

The chain joins TRBV9 to TRBJ1-2, with TRBD1 matching over 8 bases. Germline V gives CDR1 SGDLS, CDR2 YYNGEE. This CDR3 has 14 residues. J gave up 2 bases and V 3 bases, and 3 bases lay outside the gene matches. The DNA for the CDR3 is TGTGCCAGCAGCGAACGACAGGGGAACTATGGCTACACCTTC. It translates to CASSERQGNYGYTF. Variable domain in full (rest from reference TRBV9 and TRBJ1-2): DSGVTQTPKHLITATGQRVTLRCSPRSGDLSVYWYQQSLDQGLQFLIQYYNGEERAKGNILERFSAQQFPDLHSELNLSSLELGDSALYFCASSERQGNYGYTFGSGTRLTVV.

The J gene is TRBJ2-1, the V gene TRBV14; 10 bases line up with TRBD2. From germline, CDR1 is SGHDN and CDR2 FVKESK. With V trimmed by 0 bases and J by 6 bases, 11 bases remained unmatched. This CDR3 contains 18 residues. CDR3 sequence (DNA): TGTGCCAGCAGCCAAGATGTGGTAGCGGGGGGTCCCCTCAATGAGCAGTTCTTC. Amino acid sequence: CASSQDVVAGGPLNEQFF.

In DNA, the CDR3 is TGCGCCAGCAGCACCCGACAGGGAGAGCTTCGGGAGACCCAGTACTTC. Its protein product is CASSTRQGELRETQYF. The chain is built from TRBV5-1 and TRBJ2-5, with 7 bases matching TRBD1. The CDR3 runs 16 residues. Germline CDR1 reads SGHRS; CDR2 reads YFSETQ. The J segment lost 5 bases and the V segment lost 4 bases, leaving 14 bases of the junction unmatched.

As to this clone: Other DNA sequences in the same sample also yield this CDR3. This chain connects TRBV2 to TRBJ1-5, with D possibly TRBD1 on 5 matching bases. The CDR3 length is 14 residues. The germline V gene has CDR1 SNHLY and CDR2 FYNNEI. V lost 4 bases and J lost 0, with 7 bases in between. CDR3 coding DNA: TGTGCCAGCAGTGGGGGGGATAGCAATCAGCCCCAGCATTTT. It yields the protein CASSGGDSNQPQHF.

V and J are TRBV5-6 and TRBJ2-2; D gene uncertain. This CDR3 spans 17 amino acids. Germline V lookup: CDR1 SGHDT, CDR2 YYEEEE. V was trimmed by 3 bases and J by 1 base, leaving 16 bases between them. The CDR3 is CASSSGFPTRNTGELFF. The CDR3 bases are TGTGCCAGCAGCTCCGGTTTCCCAACGAGGAACACCGGGGAGCTGTTTTTT.

V usage is TRBV10-3 and J usage is TRBJ1-6; D may be TRBD1 (6 bases). The V end lost 10 bases, the J end lost 7 bases, and 23 bases lay between the germline ends. Germline V gene data show CDR1 as ENHRY and CDR2 as SYGVKD. This CDR3 is 16 amino acids long. The CDR3 DNA reads TGTGCCACCGCCCGCCTTGAAGACAGGTTGAATTCACCCCTCCACTTT. This gives the protein CATARLEDRLNSPLHF.

The chain has TRBV14 and TRBJ2-5, with D possibly TRBD2 on 6 matching bases. This CDR3 is 14 amino acids long. Germline V lookup: CDR1 SGHDN, CDR2 FVKESK. The V end lost 4 bases, the J end lost 7 bases, and 16 bases lay between the germline ends. CDR3 nucleotide sequence: TGTGCCAGCAGCCCCAATGGTGCGCGGGGGACCCAGTACTTC. Its translation: CASSPNGARGTQYF.

The chain combines TRBV7-3 with TRBJ2-7; 8 bases agree with TRBD1. The CDR3 has 18 amino acids. Germline V CDR1 and CDR2: SGHTA, FQGTGA. J lost 3 bases, V lost 0 bases, and 13 bases had no gene match. CDR3 amino acids: CASSLTGPGGKLLYEQYF. CDR3 DNA sequence: TGTGCCAGCAGCTTAACTGGGCCAGGGGGCAAACTACTCTACGAGCAGTACTTC.

The chain links TRBV2 to TRBJ2-3, with TRBD1 matching 10 bases. The CDR3 contains 15 residues. Losses at the gene ends were 2 bases for V and 5 bases for J; bases not matched to a gene: 4. Germline V gives CDR1 SNHLY, CDR2 FYNNEI. Here the CDR3 reads CASSELGQGLDTQYF. The CDR3 nucleotides are TGTGCCAGCAGTGAACTGGGACAGGGGTTAGATACGCAGTATTTT.

Note on this clone: The same CDR3 arises from other DNA sequences in this sample as well. The chain has TRBV7-9 and TRBJ1-5; TRBD1 agrees at 12 bases. Unmatched junction bases numbered 5, after V lost 4 bases and J lost 7 bases. The CDR3 extends over 15 amino acids. Germline V gene data show CDR1 as SEHNR and CDR2 as FQNEAQ (reference sequence). The CDR3 here is CASSSGQGAGQPQHF. The CDR3 coding sequence is TGTGCCAGCAGCTCGGGACAGGGGGCGGGACAGCCCCAGCATTTT.

Remarks on this clone: Other DNA sequences within the sample encode an identical CDR3. The chain joins TRBV30 to TRBJ1-1; a weak D match, TRBD1 (5 bases). The germline V gene encodes CDR1 GTSNPN and CDR2 SVGIG (reference sequence). V shed 3 bases and J shed 4 bases, with 12 bases lying between them. CDR3 length: 13 amino acids. CDR3: CAWSVRQGTEAFF. The DNA for the CDR3 is TGTGCCTGGAGCGTTAGGCAGGGCACTGAAGCTTTCTTT.

The rearrangement uses TRBV24-1 and TRBJ2-1; D is ambiguous. Germline V lookup: CDR1 KGHDR, CDR2 SFDVKD. Trimming stripped 4 bases from V and 15 bases from J, with 18 bases between. The CDR3 sequence is 13 residues long. The CDR3 region has the DNA TGTGCCACCAGTGACACCGTTCCCGTGTGGCTGTTCTTC. As protein: CATSDTVPVWLFF.

The rearrangement joins TRBV3-1 (or the pseudogene TRBV3-2) to TRBJ2-1, with 9 bases identical to TRBD1. Germline values: CDR1 LGHDT, CDR2 YNNKEL (reference sequence). V lost 2 bases to trimming and J lost 5 bases; unmatched junction nucleotides: 7. This CDR3 region has 16 residues. This CDR3 is CASSQYRDRVDNEQFF. The CDR3 coding sequence is TGTGCCAGCAGCCAATACCGGGACAGGGTTGACAATGAGCAGTTCTTC.

This chain's CDR3 is CASSVGGSGEQFF. DNA for the CDR3: TGTGCCAGCAGCGTTGGGGGGTCAGGGGAGCAGTTCTTC. The chain carries TRBV9 and TRBJ2-1, with D possibly TRBD2 on 6 matching bases. The CDR3 has 13 amino acids. The germline V gene encodes CDR1 SGDLS and CDR2 YYNGEE. Trimming took 2 bases from V and 10 from J, leaving 13 bases between them.

J is TRBJ2-7 and V is TRBV20-1; D unclear. The CDR3 has 11 residues. Germline V CDR1 and CDR2: DFQATT, SNEGSKA (reference sequence). The V end lost 5 bases, the J end lost 5 bases, and 10 bases lay between the germline ends. Written as DNA, the CDR3 is TGCAGTGCTGCGTCGGGTCACGAGCAGTACTTC. This gives the protein CSAASGHEQYF.

This clone has a single count. The rearrangement uses TRBV7-9 and TRBJ2-2; 8 positions agree with TRBD1. The CDR3 is 16 amino acids. Germline CDR1 is SEHNR and CDR2 is FQNEAQ (reference sequence). V dropped 0 bases and J dropped 0; count of bases not matched to a gene: 0. In DNA form, the CDR3 reads TGTGCCAGCAGCTTAGCGACAGGGGCGAACACCGGGGAGCTGTTTTTT. Translation gives CASSLATGANTGELFF.

For this clone: Its ends do not fully match the called genes, so a read error is possible. The rearrangement uses TRBV27 and TRBJ1-1; a weak D match, TRBD1 (6 bases). CDR3 length: 15 residues. Germline CDR1 is MNHEY and CDR2 is SMNVEV (reference sequence). The chain's CDR3 is CASLKGGELNTEAFF. DNA of the CDR3: TGTGCCAGCTTAAAAGGGGGGGAGTTGAATACTGAAGCTTTCTTT.

The count of this clone is one. V usage is TRBV20-1 and J usage is TRBJ1-4, with 8 bases that match TRBD1. The germline gives CDR1 DFQATT, CDR2 SNEGSKA (reference sequence). V was pared by 3 bases and J by 4 bases, with 4 bases of the junction left unmatched. The CDR3 runs to 14 residues. CDR3 sequence reads: CSASPTGGNEKLFF. CDR3 bases: TGCAGTGCTAGTCCTACAGGGGGTAATGAAAAACTGTTTTTT.

The chain links TRBV28 to TRBJ1-3; D uncertain. This CDR3 is built from 17 residues. CDR1 and CDR2 (germline): MDHEN, SYDVKM. Trimming shortened V by 3 bases and J by 0 bases, and 15 bases separated the two germline ends. CDR3 loop: CASSLYIPDYSGNTIYF. CDR3 DNA: TGTGCCAGCAGTTTGTATATTCCAGACTACTCTGGAAACACCATATATTTT.

The V gene is TRBV2, the J gene TRBJ2-5; TRBD2 aligns across 8 bases. Germline V lookup: CDR1 SNHLY, CDR2 FYNNEI. J was trimmed by 0 bases and V by 9 bases; bases with no gene match: 3. There are 13 residues in the CDR3. The CDR3 loop reads CARSRGDQETQYF. The CDR3 nucleotides are TGTGCCAGGTCGCGGGGGGACCAAGAGACCCAGTACTTC.

The V call is TRBV5-1, the J call TRBJ1-4; TRBD1 aligns across 7 bases. Germline lookup yields CDR1 SGHRS and CDR2 YFSETQ. J was trimmed by 8 bases and V by 4 bases; bases with no gene match: 8. The CDR3 spans 14 residues. This CDR3 is CASSGDSRSEKLFF. As DNA, the CDR3 is TGCGCCAGCAGCGGGGACAGTAGGAGCGAAAAACTGTTTTTT.

The table lists this clone with a count of one. The chain is built from TRBV12-3 or TRBV12-4 and TRBJ2-1; D is possibly TRBD2 (6 bases). V was trimmed by 7 bases and J by 3 bases, leaving 10 bases between them. The CDR3 consists of 13 residues. The CDR3 DNA follows: TGTGCCAGCACGATCGGGGGCTACAATGAGCAGTTCTTC. Its translation is CASTIGGYNEQFF.

The chain links TRBV3-1 (or the pseudogene TRBV3-2) to TRBJ2-5; 14 nucleotides align to TRBD2. J was trimmed by 5 bases and V by 0 bases; bases with no gene match: 5. The CDR3 contains 17 residues. Germline CDR1 LGHDT, CDR2 YNNKEL (reference sequence). CDR3 DNA sequence: TGTGCCAGCAGCCAAGAGGGACTAGCGGGAGTCCGTGAGACCCAGTACTTC. It encodes CASSQEGLAGVRETQYF.

This chain uses TRBV6-6 with TRBJ1-5, with TRBD1 identical over 7 bases. The CDR3 covers 14 residues. J lost 7 bases, V lost 4 bases, and 7 bases had no gene match. Per germline, CDR1 MNHNY and CDR2 SVGAGI (reference sequence). The CDR3 sequence is CASSWVGGDQPQHF. The CDR3 region has the DNA TGTGCCAGCAGTTGGGTAGGGGGCGACCAGCCCCAGCATTTT.

The CDR3 DNA sequence: TGTGCCTGGACTCGCGACAGAGAAGGCTACACCTTC. Its protein is CAWTRDREGYTF. The V and J genes are TRBV30 and TRBJ1-2, with a possible D match to TRBD1 (5 bases). The CDR3 has 12 residues. Germline V gives CDR1 GTSNPN, CDR2 SVGIG (reference sequence). The V and J ends lost 4 bases and 8 bases respectively, with 14 bases between them.